This TCR beta chain was captured in a study of blood T cell repertoires in COVID-19. Study information: Sources were T cells, B-cell-depleted T cells, or PBMCs; the material itself was cDNA or gDNA.

In the source study's methods: How many nucleated cells were present was estimated from reference gene primer amplification. Clones were sequenced by immunoSEQ multiplex PCR, and TCRdb holds only the in-frame ones, with some missing. For V, J and clone size, that table is used; D and trimming come from the DNA. The table has 150,000 to 200,000 clones, 80% to 95% seen once. In Seattle, patients joined the study during active infection and were tracked longitudinally. With 5 bases clipped from V and 2 bases from J, the junction kept 8 bases outside the gene matches. CDR3 length equals 16 residues. The germline gives CDR1 SGHAT, CDR2 FQNNGV.

Sequencing used peripheral blood. The V gene is TRBV11-2, the J gene TRBJ2-3, with 9 bases matching TRBD1. The sequence was obtained from a young man with COVID-19, enrolled during active disease. The CDR3 sequence is CASSAQGAEITDTQYF. The CDR3 region has the DNA TGTGCCAGCAGCGCACAGGGGGCGGAAATCACAGATACGCAGTATTTT.